The rows below give T cell receptor beta chains drawn from one sample of a study of blood T cell repertoires in COVID-19. The repertoire was sequenced with immunoSEQ multiplex PCR; TCRdb's copy has only in-frame clones and lacks some. The sample has 30,000 to 45,000 clones, almost 90% seen once. The sequenced sample was peripheral blood. All receptors derive from a man aged 70-80 years with acute or convalescent COVID-19. CDR3s include the opening cysteine and the closing phenylalanine or tryptophan. D genes are given only for firm matches.

D: .; V: TRBV5-1; J: TRBJ2-7; CDR3: CASSLGQGSSDEQYF; DNA: TGCGCCAGCAGCTTGGGCCAGGGCTCATCGGACGAGCAGTACTTC
D: .; V: TRBV3-1/TRBV3-2; J: TRBJ1-6; CDR3: CASSLQGDNSPLHF; DNA: TGTGCCAGCAGCCTACAGGGTGACAATTCACCCCTCCACTTT
D: TRBD2; V: TRBV9; J: TRBJ2-3; CDR3: CASSSERLAGVDTQYF; DNA: TGTGCCAGCAGCAGCGAACGGCTAGCGGGAGTCGATACGCAGTATTTT
D: .; V: TRBV7-8; J: TRBJ1-4; CDR3: CASSSRAEGEKLFF; DNA: TGTGCCAGCAGTTCGAGGGCAGAGGGAGAAAAACTGTTTTTT
D: TRBD1; V: TRBV29-1; J: TRBJ2-5; CDR3: CSVTTGVETQYF; DNA: TGCAGCGTGACGACAGGGGTGGAGACCCAGTACTTC
D: .; V: TRBV4-1; J: TRBJ1-4; CDR3: CASSLTRGDEKLFF; DNA: TGCGCCAGCAGCCTTACCAGGGGAGATGAAAAACTGTTTTTT
D: TRBD2; V: TRBV7-7; J: TRBJ2-1; CDR3: CASSLTSGREDEQFF; DNA: TGTGCCAGCAGCCTGACTAGCGGGAGGGAGGATGAGCAGTTCTTC
D: TRBD1; V: TRBV7-2; J: TRBJ2-4; CDR3: CASSLQGGGNIQYF; DNA: TGTGCCAGCAGCCTACAGGGGGGAGGAAACATTCAGTACTTC
D: TRBD1; V: TRBV29-1; J: TRBJ2-7; CDR3: CSVSGQGDYEQYF; DNA: TGCAGCGTTTCGGGACAGGGGGACTACGAGCAGTACTTC
D: TRBD1; V: TRBV4-1; J: TRBJ1-5; CDR3: CASSRTSGGQGNQPQHF; DNA: TGCGCCAGCAGCCGCACTTCAGGGGGTCAGGGCAATCAGCCCCAGCATTTT
D: .; V: TRBV5-5; J: TRBJ1-1; CDR3: CASSSPKLGGTEAFF; DNA: TGTGCCAGCAGCTCCCCCAAATTGGGGGGGACTGAAGCTTTCTTT
D: .; V: TRBV11-3; J: TRBJ2-3; CDR3: CASSLDSPTSTDTQYF; DNA: TGTGCCAGCAGCTTAGACTCTCCCACTAGCACAGATACGCAGTATTTT
D: TRBD2; V: TRBV4-3; J: TRBJ2-2; CDR3: CASSLSGLAGSTGELFF; DNA: TGCGCCAGCAGCCTGTCGGGACTAGCGGGATCCACCGGGGAGCTGTTTTTT
D: .; V: TRBV7-2; J: TRBJ1-1; CDR3: CASSLLRGMTNTEAFF; DNA: TGTGCCAGCAGCTTACTCCGGGGAATGACGAACACTGAAGCTTTCTTT